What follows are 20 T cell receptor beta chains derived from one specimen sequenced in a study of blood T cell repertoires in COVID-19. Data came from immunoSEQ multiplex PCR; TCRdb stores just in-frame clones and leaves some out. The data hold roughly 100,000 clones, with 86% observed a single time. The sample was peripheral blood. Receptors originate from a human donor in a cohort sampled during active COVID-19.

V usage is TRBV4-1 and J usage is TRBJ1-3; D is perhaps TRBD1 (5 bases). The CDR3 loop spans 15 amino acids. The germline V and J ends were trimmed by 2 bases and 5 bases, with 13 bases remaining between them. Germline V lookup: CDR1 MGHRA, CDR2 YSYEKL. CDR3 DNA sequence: TGCGCCAGCAGCCAATATGCCAGGGCTCGAAACACCATATATTTT. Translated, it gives CASSQYARARNTIYF.

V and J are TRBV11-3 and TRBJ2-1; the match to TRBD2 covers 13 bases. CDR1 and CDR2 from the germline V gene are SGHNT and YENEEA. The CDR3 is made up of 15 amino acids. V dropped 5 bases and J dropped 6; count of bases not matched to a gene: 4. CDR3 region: CASSTGLAGTNEQFF. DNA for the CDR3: TGTGCCAGCAGCACGGGACTAGCGGGAACCAATGAGCAGTTCTTC.

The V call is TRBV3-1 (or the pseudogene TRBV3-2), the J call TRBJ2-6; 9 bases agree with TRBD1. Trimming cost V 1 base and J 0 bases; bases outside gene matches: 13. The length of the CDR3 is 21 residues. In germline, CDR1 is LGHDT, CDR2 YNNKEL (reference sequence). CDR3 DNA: TGTGCCAGCAGCCAAGCCTTCTTGATACAGGGGGCTAGCTCTGGGGCCAACGTCCTGACTTTC. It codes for CASSQAFLIQGASSGANVLTF.

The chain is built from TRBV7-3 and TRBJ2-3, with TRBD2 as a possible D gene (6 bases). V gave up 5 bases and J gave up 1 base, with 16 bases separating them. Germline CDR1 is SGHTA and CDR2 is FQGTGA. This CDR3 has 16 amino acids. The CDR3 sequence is CASSHSGLARTDTQYF. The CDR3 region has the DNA TGTGCCAGCAGCCATAGCGGCCTAGCCCGCACAGATACGCAGTATTTT.

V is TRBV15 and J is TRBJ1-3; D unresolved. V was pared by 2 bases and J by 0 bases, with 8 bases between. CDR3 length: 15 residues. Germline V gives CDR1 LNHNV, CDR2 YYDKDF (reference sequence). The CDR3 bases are TGTGCCACCAGCAGAATCGGGATCTCTGGAAACACCATATATTTT. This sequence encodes CATSRIGISGNTIYF.

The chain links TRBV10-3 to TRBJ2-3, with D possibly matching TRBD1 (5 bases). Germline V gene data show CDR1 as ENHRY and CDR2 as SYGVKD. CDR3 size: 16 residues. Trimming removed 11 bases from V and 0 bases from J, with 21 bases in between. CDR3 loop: CAAQAFDRSSTDTQYF. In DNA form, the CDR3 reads TGTGCCGCACAAGCCTTCGACAGATCTAGCACAGATACGCAGTATTTT.

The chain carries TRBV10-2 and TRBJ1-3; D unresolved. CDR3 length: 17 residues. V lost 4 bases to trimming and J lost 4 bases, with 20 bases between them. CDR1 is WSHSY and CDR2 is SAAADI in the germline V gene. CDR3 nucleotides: TGCGCCAGCAGTGGGGTTGTGGACTCTTACCCGGGAAACACCATATATTTT. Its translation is CASSGVVDSYPGNTIYF.

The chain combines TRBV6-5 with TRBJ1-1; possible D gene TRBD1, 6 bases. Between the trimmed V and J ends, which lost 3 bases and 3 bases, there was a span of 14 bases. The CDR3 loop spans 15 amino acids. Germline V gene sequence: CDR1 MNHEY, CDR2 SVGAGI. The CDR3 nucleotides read TGTGCCAGCAGTTATAGGCGGGGGGCGGACACTGAAGCTTTCTTT. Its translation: CASSYRRGADTEAFF.

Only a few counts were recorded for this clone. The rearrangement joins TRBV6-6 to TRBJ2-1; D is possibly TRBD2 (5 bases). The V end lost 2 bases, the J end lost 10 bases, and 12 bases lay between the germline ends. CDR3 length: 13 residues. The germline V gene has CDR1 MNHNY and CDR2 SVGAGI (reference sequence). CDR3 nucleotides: TGTGCCAGCAGTTACCCAGCCCAGCGGGAGCAGTTCTTC. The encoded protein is CASSYPAQREQFF.

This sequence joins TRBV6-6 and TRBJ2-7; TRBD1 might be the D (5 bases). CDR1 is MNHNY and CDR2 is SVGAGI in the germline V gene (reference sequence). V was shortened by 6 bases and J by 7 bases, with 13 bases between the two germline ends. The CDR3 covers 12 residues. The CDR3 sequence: CASSRRVGEQYF. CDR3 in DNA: TGTGCCAGCAGCCGCAGGGTTGGAGAGCAGTACTTC.

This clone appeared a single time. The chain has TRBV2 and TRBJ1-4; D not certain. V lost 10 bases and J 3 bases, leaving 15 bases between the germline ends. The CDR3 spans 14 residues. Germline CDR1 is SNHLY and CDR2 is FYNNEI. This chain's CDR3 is CATQTEEANEKLFF. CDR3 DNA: TGTGCCACCCAAACGGAGGAGGCTAATGAAAAACTGTTTTTT.

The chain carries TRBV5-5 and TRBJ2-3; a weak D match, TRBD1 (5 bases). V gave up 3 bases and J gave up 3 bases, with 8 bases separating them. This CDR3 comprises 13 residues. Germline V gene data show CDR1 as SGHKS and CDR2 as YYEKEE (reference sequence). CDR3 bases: TGTGCCAGCAGCTCATCAGGGACAGATACGCAGTATTTT. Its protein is CASSSSGTDTQYF. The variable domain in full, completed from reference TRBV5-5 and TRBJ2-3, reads DAGVTQSPTHLIKTRGQQVTLRCSPISGHKSVSWYQQVLGQGPQFIFQYYEKEERGRGNFPDRFSARQFPNYSSELNVNALLLGDSALYLCASSSSGTDTQYFGPGTRLTVL.

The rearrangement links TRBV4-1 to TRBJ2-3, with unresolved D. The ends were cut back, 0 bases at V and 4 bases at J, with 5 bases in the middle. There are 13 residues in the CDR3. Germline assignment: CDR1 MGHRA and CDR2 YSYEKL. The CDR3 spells CASSQDPADTQYF. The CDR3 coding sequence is TGCGCCAGCAGCCAAGATCCGGCAGATACGCAGTATTTT.

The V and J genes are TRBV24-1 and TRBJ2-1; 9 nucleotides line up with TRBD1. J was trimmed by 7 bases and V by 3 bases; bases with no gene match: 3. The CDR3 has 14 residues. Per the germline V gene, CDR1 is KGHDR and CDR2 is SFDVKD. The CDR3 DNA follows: TGTGCCACCAGTGATGGGACAGGGCTAAATGAGCAGTTCTTC. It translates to CATSDGTGLNEQFF.

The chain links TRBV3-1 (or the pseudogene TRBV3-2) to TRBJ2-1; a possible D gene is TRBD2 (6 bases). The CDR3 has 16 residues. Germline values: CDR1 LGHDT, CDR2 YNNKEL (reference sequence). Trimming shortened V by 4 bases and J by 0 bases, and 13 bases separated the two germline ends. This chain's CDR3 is CASSLPGLRSYNEQFF. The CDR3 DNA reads TGTGCCAGCAGCCTCCCGGGACTGCGCTCCTACAATGAGCAGTTCTTC.

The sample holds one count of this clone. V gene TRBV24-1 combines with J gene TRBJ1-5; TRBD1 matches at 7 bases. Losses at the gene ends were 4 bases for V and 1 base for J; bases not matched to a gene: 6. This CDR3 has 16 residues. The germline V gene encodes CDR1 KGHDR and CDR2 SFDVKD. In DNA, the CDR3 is TGTGCCACCAGTGACCTGACAGGGAAAAGCAATCAGCCCCAGCATTTT. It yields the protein CATSDLTGKSNQPQHF.

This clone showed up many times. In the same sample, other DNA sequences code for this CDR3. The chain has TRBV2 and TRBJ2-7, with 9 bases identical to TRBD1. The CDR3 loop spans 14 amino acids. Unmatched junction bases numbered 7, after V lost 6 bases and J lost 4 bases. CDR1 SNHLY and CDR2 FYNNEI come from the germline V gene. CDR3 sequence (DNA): TGTGCCAGCAGGTTTACCGGGACAGGGTACGAGCAGTACTTC. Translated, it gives CASRFTGTGYEQYF.

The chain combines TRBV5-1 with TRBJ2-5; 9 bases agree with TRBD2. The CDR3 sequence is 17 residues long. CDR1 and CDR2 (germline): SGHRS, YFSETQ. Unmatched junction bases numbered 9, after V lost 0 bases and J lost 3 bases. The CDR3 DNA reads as TGCGCCAGCAGCTTGGGCCTAGCGGGGATAAGGAAAGAGACCCAGTACTTC. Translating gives CASSLGLAGIRKETQYF.

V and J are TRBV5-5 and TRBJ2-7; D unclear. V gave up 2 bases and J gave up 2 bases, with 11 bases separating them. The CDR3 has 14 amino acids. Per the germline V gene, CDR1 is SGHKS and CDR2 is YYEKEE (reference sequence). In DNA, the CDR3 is TGTGCCAGCAGCTTAATTGTGTCCACCTACGAGCAGTACTTC. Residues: CASSLIVSTYEQYF.

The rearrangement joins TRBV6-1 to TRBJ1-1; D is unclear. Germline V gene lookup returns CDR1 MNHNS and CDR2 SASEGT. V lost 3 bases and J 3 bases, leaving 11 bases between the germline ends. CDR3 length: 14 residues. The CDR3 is CASSESGIYTEAFF. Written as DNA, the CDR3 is TGTGCCAGCAGTGAGTCCGGGATCTACACTGAAGCTTTCTTT.